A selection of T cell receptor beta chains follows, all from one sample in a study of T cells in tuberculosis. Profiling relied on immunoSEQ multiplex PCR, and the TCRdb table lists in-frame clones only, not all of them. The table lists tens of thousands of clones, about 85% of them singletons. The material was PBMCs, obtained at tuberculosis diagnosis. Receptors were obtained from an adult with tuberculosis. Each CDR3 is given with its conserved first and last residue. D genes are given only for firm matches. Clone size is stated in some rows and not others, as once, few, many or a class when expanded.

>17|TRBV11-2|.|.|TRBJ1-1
TGTGCCAGCAGCTTAGGGCGCGGGGCAAGAGGGGACACTGAAGCTTTCTTT
CASSLGRGARGDTEAFF
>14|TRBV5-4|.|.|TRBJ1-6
TGTGCCAGCAGCTCCAGGGTATATAATTCACCCCTCCACTTT
CASSSRVYNSPLHF
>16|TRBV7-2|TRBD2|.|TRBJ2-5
TGTGCCAGCAGCTTACTCGCGGGAGGGAAAGGGCAGACCCAGTACTTC
CASSLLAGGKGQTQYF
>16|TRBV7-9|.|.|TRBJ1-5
TGTGCCAGCAGCCTTTATACAGGGTCTAGCAATCAGCCCCAGCATTTT
CASSLYTGSSNQPQHF
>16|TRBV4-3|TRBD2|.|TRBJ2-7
TGCGCCAGCAGCCAAGAGCTGACGGGGGGGTGGTACGAGCAGTACTTC
CASSQELTGGWYEQYF
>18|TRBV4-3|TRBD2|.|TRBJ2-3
TGCGCCAGCAGCCAAGATCTTCTAGCGGGGATTAACGCAGATACGCAGTATTTT
CASSQDLLAGINADTQYF
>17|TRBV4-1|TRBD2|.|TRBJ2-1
TGCGCCAGCAGCTCGGGTCTGACTAGCGGAAAGGGGAATGAGCAGTTCTTC
CASSSGLTSGKGNEQFF
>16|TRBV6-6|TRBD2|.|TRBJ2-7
TGTGCCAGCAGTTACTCGGTGGCCGGGGAGGGGAACGAGCAGTACTTC
CASSYSVAGEGNEQYF
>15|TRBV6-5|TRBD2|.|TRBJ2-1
TGTGCCAGCAGTTACGGTCCCACTAGCGCAGGGGAGCAGTTCTTC
CASSYGPTSAGEQFF
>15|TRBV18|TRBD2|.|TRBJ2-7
TGTGCCAGCTCACCAAGTAGCGGGATATCCTACGAGCAGTACTTC
CASSPSSGISYEQYF
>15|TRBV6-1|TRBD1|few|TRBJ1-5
TGTGCCAGCAGTGCTGGACAGGGGGCATATCAGCCCCAGCATTTT
CASSAGQGAYQPQHF
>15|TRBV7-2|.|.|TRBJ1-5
TGTGCCAGCAGCTCCAGTTTCGGGGTAGGGCAGCCCCAGCATTTT
CASSSSFGVGQPQHF
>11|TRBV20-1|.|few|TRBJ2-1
TGCAGTGCTAGAGTCAGGGCTGAGCAGTTCTTC
CSARVRAEQFF
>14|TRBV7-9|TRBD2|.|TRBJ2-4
TGTGCCAGCAGCCCAGGGAGGGGCGGGAACATTCAGTACTTC
CASSPGRGGNIQYF
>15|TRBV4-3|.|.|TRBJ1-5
TGCGCCAGCAGCCAAGAAGCCGGGAACAATCAGCCCCAGCATTTT
CASSQEAGNNQPQHF
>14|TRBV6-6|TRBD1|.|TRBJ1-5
TGTGCCAGCAGTTTGGACAGGGATGATCAGCCCCAGCATTTT
CASSLDRDDQPQHF
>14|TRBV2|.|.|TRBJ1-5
TGTGCCAGCAGTGCAAGTGGAGGCAATCAGCCCCAGCATTTT
CASSASGGNQPQHF
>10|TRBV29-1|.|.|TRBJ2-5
TGCAGCGTAGGGGTGGAGACCCAGTACTTC
CSVGVETQYF
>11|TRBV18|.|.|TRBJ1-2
TGTGCCAGCTCACCAGCCGGTGGCTACACCTTC
CASSPAGGYTF
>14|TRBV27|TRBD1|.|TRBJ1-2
TGTGCCAGCAGTCCCCCGGGACAGTACTATGGCTACACCTTC
CASSPPGQYYGYTF
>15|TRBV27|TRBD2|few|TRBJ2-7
TGTGCCAGCACCAAATCCGGGAGGGGCTCCTACGAGCAGTACTTC
CASTKSGRGSYEQYF
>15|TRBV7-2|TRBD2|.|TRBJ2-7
TGTGCCAGCAGTCTTGCTAGCGGGGGGGCCTACGAGCAGTACTTC
CASSLASGGAYEQYF
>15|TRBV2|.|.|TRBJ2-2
TGTGCCAGCAGTGAGCAACTAGCAGGGACCGGGGAGCTGTTTTTT
CASSEQLAGTGELFF
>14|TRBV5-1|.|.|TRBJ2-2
TGCGCCAGCAGCTTGGGACAAAACACCGGGGAGCTGTTTTTT
CASSLGQNTGELFF
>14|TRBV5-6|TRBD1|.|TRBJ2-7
TGTGCCAGCAGGAAGGACAGGGCGTATTACGAGCAGTACTTC
CASRKDRAYYEQYF
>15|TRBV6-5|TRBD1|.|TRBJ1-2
TGTGCCAGCAGCTACACGACAGGGGATTCGAATGGCTACACCTTC
CASSYTTGDSNGYTF
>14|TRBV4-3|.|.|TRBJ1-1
TGCGCCAGCAGCCAAGACGGCGGAGGCACTGAAGCTTTCTTT
CASSQDGGGTEAFF